Shown below are 21 T cell receptor beta chains from a single sample sequenced in a study of tumor-infiltrating lymphocytes in primary liver carcinoma. The template, roughly 0.45 ug total RNA, yielded TCR beta cDNA made with a constant-region primer. Researchers made the TCR beta libraries by running three nested multiplex PCR rounds with slightly modified ARM-PCR. With TRBV1-TRBV30 forward primers and a C-beta reverse primer, the first two PCR rounds were run for about 10 cycles each. TCRdb analysed the multiplex PCR reads with MiXCR anew, one entry per CDR3 protein. The sample records approximately 330,000 distinct CDR3 sequences, 65% being singletons. The study extracted blood RNA from unsorted whole blood and also extracted germline DNA. Input material: peripheral blood. The receptors here all came from a middle-aged man with primary liver carcinoma and hepatitis B virus infection.

For this clonotype: A clone one base away is much larger, so this may be a read error. The rearrangement joins TRBV12-3 or TRBV12-4 to TRBJ2-1; no firm D call. The CDR3 contains 12 residues. CDR3 residues: CASSSPPNELFF. The CDR3 bases are TGTGCCAGCAGTTCGCCACCGAATGAGCTGTTCTTC.

This clonotype was observed a handful of times. This could be a read error, since a much larger clone is one nucleotide away. The chain uses TRBV6-6 and TRBJ1-6, with 11 bases identical to TRBD1. This CDR3 region has 15 residues. Germline V CDR1 and CDR2: MNHNY, SVGAGI (reference sequence). CDR3: CAGSGTGGYNSPLHF. In DNA form, the CDR3 reads TGTGCCGGCAGTGGGACAGGGGGCTATAATTCACCCCTCCACTTT.

CDR3 nucleotides: TGCGCCAGCACCCAAACAGGGGAACATTACCAGCGGGAGCCTTCCTGGGAGCAGTACTTC. Encoded protein: CASTQTGEHYQREPSWEQYF. The genes are TRBV5-1 and TRBJ2-7, with a weak D call TRBD2 (8 bases). CDR1 SGHRS and CDR2 YFSETQ come from the germline V gene. Between the trimmed V and J ends, which lost 6 bases and 7 bases, there was a span of 38 bases. The CDR3 consists of 20 residues.

This clonotype was observed once. Germline and junction disagree at one end, which may indicate a read error. The chain carries TRBV10-3 and TRBJ2-7; TRBD1 matches at 7 bases. The CDR3 extends over 21 amino acids. CDR1 and CDR2 from the germline V gene are ENHRY and SYGVKD. As DNA, the CDR3 is TGTGACATCAGTGACCCCGCCGGGACAGCAAGAGTGGGCGGCACCCTCTACGAGCAGTACTTC. Residues: CDISDPAGTARVGGTLYEQYF.

To note about this clonotype: Being one base from a much bigger clone, this may be a read error. This sequence joins TRBV6-1 and TRBJ2-6; possible D gene TRBD1, 6 bases. The CDR3 is 15 amino acids. Germline loops: CDR1 MNHNS, CDR2 SASEGT. CDR3: CASSDRFPGANVPTF. The CDR3 DNA reads as TGTGCCAGCAGCGACAGGTTCCCCGGGGCCAACGTCCCGACTTTC.

As regards this clonotype: This may stem from a read error, because a much larger clone lies one nucleotide away. The J gene is TRBJ2-7, the V gene TRBV4-2; 10 bases align to TRBD1. V shed 0 bases and J 9 bases; nucleotides not matched to a gene: 8. The CDR3 spans 15 residues. Per the germline V gene, CDR1 is LGHNA and CDR2 is YNFKEQ. The CDR3 here is CASSQDPGQGSMQYF. CDR3 DNA: TGTGCCAGCAGCCAAGATCCGGGACAGGGGTCCATGCAGTACTTC.

Comment on this clonotype: An end of the junction does not agree with germline; a read error may underlie this. The chain links TRBV11-2 to TRBJ2-7; 8 bases match TRBD1. This CDR3 is built from 15 residues. Germline V CDR1 and CDR2: SGHAT, FQNNGV. CDR3 DNA: TGTGCCAGCAGCTCCCTCGGGACAGGACAATACGGGCAGTACTTC. Protein sequence: CASSSLGTGQYGQYF.

On this clonotype itself: A read error may be the cause here, since a much bigger clone is one base away. The V and J genes are TRBV6-2 or TRBV6-3 and TRBJ2-1; 9 bases line up with TRBD2. Germline CDR1 and CDR2: MNHEY and SVGEGT. This CDR3 comprises 13 residues. The CDR3 reads CASSGLAQNEKFF. The DNA of the CDR3 is TGTGCCAGCAGTGGACTAGCGCAAAATGAGAAGTTCTTC.

This clonotype was seen a few times. V is TRBV4-1 and J is TRBJ1-1; TRBD1 matches 8 bases. Germline CDR1 reads MGHRA; CDR2 reads YSYEKL. V was pared by 0 bases and J by 7 bases, with 4 bases of the junction left unmatched. The CDR3 loop spans 14 amino acids. The CDR3 here is CASSQDRGLGEAFF. DNA of the CDR3: TGCGCCAGCAGCCAAGACAGGGGGCTTGGTGAAGCTTTCTTT.

A note on this clonotype: The final CDR3 position lacks the conserved phenylalanine or tryptophan, pointing to a likely read error. The chain joins TRBV11-2 to TRBJ2-5, with TRBD1 as a possible D gene (6 bases). Germline CDR1 SGHAT, CDR2 FQNNGV. This CDR3 has 15 amino acids. The CDR3 loop is CASSLGGHLQGTQYL. The CDR3 DNA reads TGTGCCAGCAGCTTAGGGGGACACCTACAAGGGACCCAGTACTTA.

Turning to this clonotype: This is likely a read error, given that the CDR3 carries no conserved phenylalanine or tryptophan at its end. The chain couples TRBV11-2 to TRBJ2-1, with unresolved D. The CDR3 spans 15 residues. Germline lookup yields CDR1 SGHAT and CDR2 FQNNGV. As DNA, the CDR3 is TGTGCCAGCAGCTCCCGGCTCACTGCCTACAATGAACAGTTCCTC. Translation gives CASSSRLTAYNEQFL.

This clonotype has just one count. At one boundary the junction diverges from the germline segment, which might be a read error. The chain employs TRBV11-2 and TRBJ2-3; D is ambiguous. Germline V gives CDR1 SGHAT, CDR2 FQNNGV. The CDR3 spans 14 residues. In nucleotides, the CDR3 is TGTGCCAGCAGCTTGCGTATCAACACAGAAACGCAGTATTTT. Amino acid sequence: CASSLRINTETQYF.

In the case of this clonotype: This sequence may be a read error, since a much larger clone differs from it by one base. The gene calls are TRBV6-5 and TRBJ1-2; D remains ambiguous. Per the germline V gene, CDR1 is MNHEY and CDR2 is SVGAGI. The CDR3 has 14 amino acids. CDR3 in DNA: TGTACCAGCAGTTGGGCCGGATCAAACTATGGCTACACCTTC. It translates to CTSSWAGSNYGYTF.

This clonotype appeared once. The rearrangement uses TRBV12-5 and TRBJ1-1, with 11 bases fitting TRBD1. The germline V gene encodes CDR1 LGHNT and CDR2 FRNRAP. The CDR3 totals 19 residues. The V segment lost 0 bases and the J segment 6 bases; nucleotides outside the gene matches: 15. The CDR3 bases are TGTGCTAGTGGTTTGGTGCTGGGGACAGGGGGTCGGATGAATGCTGAAGCTTTCTTT. As protein: CASGLVLGTGGRMNAEAFF.

Concerning this clonotype itself: The junction departs from germline at one end; a sequencing error may be responsible. The gene calls are TRBV28 and TRBJ1-2, with TRBD1 matching over 12 bases. Germline loops: CDR1 MDHEN, CDR2 SYDVKM. The CDR3 extends over 13 amino acids. The CDR3, as DNA: TGTGCCAGCAGGCTCGGGACAGGGGGCGGCTACATCTTC. It specifies CASRLGTGGGYIF.

This clonotype came up many times. This chain uses TRBV4-1 with TRBJ2-2; 12 nucleotides line up with TRBD2. The CDR3 consists of 16 residues. Germline V gene data show CDR1 as MGHRA and CDR2 as YSYEKL. After removal of 5 bases from V and 3 bases from J, the junction contained 4 bases not matched to a gene. CDR3 protein: CASSFLAGGDTGELFF. The CDR3 DNA reads as TGCGCCAGCAGCTTCCTAGCGGGAGGGGACACCGGGGAGCTGTTTTTT.

The genes are TRBV7-3 and TRBJ2-1; TRBD2 aligns across 9 bases. The V segment lost 0 bases and the J segment 8 bases; nucleotides outside the gene matches: 14. CDR1 is SGHTA, CDR2 FQGTGA, per germline. The CDR3 has 18 amino acids. The CDR3 bases are TGTGCCAGCAGCTTAACGCCCTTGGCGGGAGGGCCTCAGGATGAGCAGTTCTTC. It is translated as CASSLTPLAGGPQDEQFF.

Notes on this clonotype: The junction departs from the called germline gene at one end, perhaps through a read error. The chain employs TRBV13 and TRBJ1-6; a possible D gene is TRBD1 (5 bases). Per the germline V gene, CDR1 is PRHDT and CDR2 is FYEKMQ (reference sequence). The CDR3 has 12 residues. CDR3 loop: CASSVGVSPLHF. The CDR3 coding sequence is TGTGCCAGCAGCGTAGGGGTTTCACCCCTCCACTTT. The whole variable domain, remainder taken from reference TRBV13 and TRBJ1-6, is AAGVIQSPRHLIKEKRETATLKCYPIPRHDTVYWYQQGPGQDPQFLISFYEKMQSDKGSIPDRFSAQQFSDYHSELNMSSLELGDSALYFCASSVGVSPLHFGNGTRLTVT.

As concerns this clonotype: This may arise from a read error, as a much more abundant clone is one base away. This chain connects TRBV6-2 or TRBV6-3 to TRBJ2-6; D is undetermined. V was pared by 10 bases and J by 4 bases, with 17 bases between. Germline lookup yields CDR1 MNHEY and CDR2 SVGEGT. The CDR3 spans 15 residues. The CDR3 loop is CATNLAVPGANVLTF. The CDR3 nucleotides are TGTGCCACCAATCTGGCAGTTCCCGGGGCCAACGTCCTGACTTTC.

Ten or more counts support this clonotype. CDR3 in DNA: TGTGCCAGCAGCCTTAGACAGAACCCCTATACGACTAATGAAAAACTGTTTTTT. This gives the protein CASSLRQNPYTTNEKLFF. The chain uses TRBV4-2 and TRBJ1-4; D possibly corresponds to TRBD1 (5 bases). V was cut by 4 bases and J by 2 bases, with 20 bases left in between. CDR1 and CDR2 (germline): LGHNA, YNFKEQ. The CDR3 has 18 residues.

For this clonotype: This may arise from a read error, as a much more abundant clone is one base away. The rearrangement uses TRBV28 and TRBJ1-6; D is uncertain. This CDR3 is 13 amino acids long. Germline loops: CDR1 MDHEN, CDR2 SYDVKM. The CDR3 here is CVSSQLDNSPLHF. The CDR3 DNA reads TGTGTCAGCAGCCAATTGGATAATTCACCCCTCCACTTT.